What follows are 2 T cell receptor beta chains derived from one specimen sequenced in a study of shared clonotypes between healthy human individuals. Clones were read by immunoSEQ multiplex PCR, and TCRdb kept only the in-frame ones, dropping some. The sample carries 1.6 million or so clones, roughly 98.5% recorded once. The sample consisted of naive CD4+ T cells sorted from blood. Subset indicated: CD45RA+ positively selected. The receptors here all came from a young man in good health.

V and J are TRBV5-1 and TRBJ2-6, with D maybe TRBD2 (5 bases). CDR1 and CDR2 from the germline V gene are SGHRS and YFSETQ. There are 14 residues in the CDR3. V was cut by 8 bases and J by 2 bases, with 11 bases left in between. CDR3 nucleotide sequence: TGCGCCAGTAAGCGGCCGGCTGGGGCCAACGTCCTGACTTTC. Amino acids: CASKRPAGANVLTF.

This chain links TRBV14 with TRBJ2-3; perhaps TRBD2 as D (6 bases). The V gene lost 0 bases and the J gene lost 3 bases, with 13 bases spanning the gap. CDR1 is SGHDN and CDR2 is FVKESK in the germline V gene. The CDR3 is 16 residues long. This chain's CDR3 is CASSQDWRAVTDTQYF. CDR3 in DNA: TGTGCCAGCAGCCAAGATTGGAGGGCAGTGACAGATACGCAGTATTTT. Complete variable domain (other parts from reference TRBV14 and TRBJ2-3): EAGVTQFPSHSVIEKGQTVTLRCDPISGHDNLYWYRRVMGKEIKFLLHFVKESKQDESGMPNNRFLAERTGGTYSTLKVQPAELEDSGVYFCASSQDWRAVTDTQYFGPGTRLTVL.